This T cell receptor beta chain appears in the sequencing data of a study of blood T cell repertoires in COVID-19. Study overall: Material from acute and convalescent COVID-19 was sourced from the United States, Italy and Spain.

Original data processing: Reference gene primer amplification yielded estimated nucleated cell counts. Repertoires were generated with immunoSEQ multiplex PCR, while TCRdb's copy carries only in-frame clones and drops some. V, J and clone size derive from that table, while D and trimming were established from the DNA sequence. The table lists 65,000 to 95,000 clones, approximately 91% of them singletons. This sequence originates from an older man with acute or convalescent COVID-19. Material for sequencing was peripheral blood.

The CDR3 here is CASSVSGGTAYQPQHF. CDR3 nucleotide sequence: TGTGCCAGCAGTGTCTCAGGCGGGACAGCTTATCAGCCCCAGCATTTT. The J gene is TRBJ1-5, the V gene TRBV6-1; the match to TRBD1 covers 7 bases. V lost 4 bases to trimming and J lost 5 bases; unmatched junction nucleotides: 11. The CDR3 sequence is 16 residues long. Germline V CDR1 and CDR2: MNHNS, SASEGT.